These 26 T cell receptor beta chains share one sample of origin, sequenced in a study of T cell responses to AZD1222 COVID-19 vaccine. The repertoire was sequenced with immunoSEQ multiplex PCR; TCRdb's copy has only in-frame clones and lacks some. The table has about 130,000 clones, around 90% seen once. Sequenced material: peripheral blood, taken on day 0 of AZD1222 vaccination. These receptors originate from an adult in good health.

CDR3 protein: CASSYPPNRREQYF. DNA of the CDR3: TGTGCCAGCAGTTACCCTCCTAATAGGCGCGAGCAGTACTTC. This rearrangement joins TRBV6-5 to TRBJ2-7; D is uncertain. CDR1 and CDR2 from the germline V gene are MNHEY and SVGAGI. Between the trimmed V and J ends, which lost 2 bases and 6 bases, there was a span of 14 bases. The CDR3 totals 14 residues.

The chain carries TRBV27 and TRBJ1-2; 8 nucleotides agree with TRBD1. J was trimmed by 8 bases and V by 5 bases; bases with no gene match: 10. This CDR3 contains 14 residues. The V gene's germline CDR1 is MNHEY and CDR2 SMNVEV (reference sequence). CDR3 DNA: TGTGCCAGCAGTCCTAACTGGACAGGGCACGGCTACACCTTC. This translates into CASSPNWTGHGYTF.

The V gene is TRBV11-3, the J gene TRBJ2-2; D possibly corresponds to TRBD1 (5 bases). This CDR3 comprises 17 residues. V was clipped by 1 base and J by 1 base, with 13 bases between them. Per germline, CDR1 SGHNT and CDR2 YENEEA. The CDR3 region is CASSLVLQTGNTGELFF. The CDR3 region has the DNA TGTGCCAGCAGCTTAGTCCTCCAAACAGGGAACACCGGGGAGCTGTTTTTT.

The chain couples TRBV5-5 to TRBJ2-7; possibly TRBD2 for D (6 bases). CDR1 and CDR2 from the germline V gene are SGHKS and YYEKEE (reference sequence). There are 13 residues in the CDR3. Trimming removed 3 bases from V and 6 bases from J, with 13 bases in between. The CDR3 region has the DNA TGTGCCAGCAGCTGGGGACTGGGAGGCGAGCAGTACTTC. This translates into CASSWGLGGEQYF.

This clone came up once. CDR3 residues: CAMGGQGNTGELFF. As DNA, the CDR3 is TGTGCCATGGGGGGACAGGGGAACACCGGGGAGCTGTTTTTT. This chain joins TRBV10-3 and TRBJ2-2; 9 nucleotides agree with TRBD1. Germline-derived CDR1 and CDR2 are ENHRY and SYGVKD. This CDR3 spans 14 amino acids. Losses at the gene ends were 9 bases for V and 1 base for J; bases not matched to a gene: 3.

This chain uses TRBV11-2 with TRBJ1-1; 7 bases match TRBD1. Germline V gene data show CDR1 as SGHAT and CDR2 as FQNNGV. V was pared by 2 bases and J by 5 bases, with 2 bases of the junction left unmatched. The CDR3 extends over 13 amino acids. CDR3 residues: CASSLQGGTEAFF. Written as DNA, the CDR3 is TGTGCCAGCAGCTTACAGGGGGGAACTGAAGCTTTCTTT. The full variable domain, with the rest looked up from reference TRBV11-2 and TRBJ1-1, is EAGVAQSPRYKIIEKRQSVAFWCNPISGHATLYWYQQILGQGPKLLIQFQNNGVVDDSQLPKDRFSAERLKGVDSTLKIQPAKLEDSAVYLCASSLQGGTEAFFGQGTRLTVV.

The CDR3 DNA reads TGTGCCTCCCCTGACAGGCTGGTCCACGAGCAGTACTTC. It encodes CASPDRLVHEQYF. The chain uses TRBV30 and TRBJ2-7, with a tentative D call TRBD1 (6 bases). The V gene lost 7 bases and the J gene lost 5 bases, with 18 bases spanning the gap. This CDR3 contains 13 residues. Germline V gene data show CDR1 as GTSNPN and CDR2 as SVGIG (reference sequence).

The rearrangement joins TRBV6-4 to TRBJ2-5; 10 nucleotides line up with TRBD2. The CDR3 has 14 residues. CDR1 and CDR2 (germline): MRHNA, SNTAGT. The V and J ends lost 7 bases and 4 bases, in that order; junction bases with no gene match: 6. CDR3 DNA sequence: TGTGCCAGCATTCCAGCGGGGGGGCGAGAGACCCAGTACTTC. This sequence encodes CASIPAGGRETQYF.

The chain joins TRBV5-4 to TRBJ2-2, with D maybe TRBD2 (7 bases). Germline V gene sequence: CDR1 SGHNT, CDR2 YYREEE (reference sequence). The CDR3 sequence is 17 residues long. V was cut by 4 bases and J by 2 bases, with 18 bases left in between. The CDR3 spells CASSPTGGGLNTGELFF. CDR3 coding DNA: TGTGCCAGCAGCCCCACCGGCGGGGGCCTTAACACCGGGGAGCTGTTTTTT.

The chain couples TRBV15 to TRBJ1-2; D is ambiguous. Germline CDR1 LNHNV, CDR2 YYDKDF (reference sequence). CDR3 length equals 14 residues. The V end was cut by 0 bases, the J end by 4 bases, with 9 bases between. The CDR3 is CATSRETDTYGYTF. CDR3 DNA sequence: TGTGCCACCAGCAGAGAAACGGATACCTATGGCTACACCTTC.

The chain employs TRBV6-6 and TRBJ2-2, with 10 bases aligning to TRBD1. Germline lookup yields CDR1 MNHNY and CDR2 SVGAGI (reference sequence). This CDR3 is built from 15 residues. V lost 4 bases to trimming and J lost 6 bases; unmatched junction nucleotides: 5. DNA for the CDR3: TGTGCCAGCAGTTCCGCCGGGACAGGGGCCGGGGAGCTGTTTTTT. Translation: CASSSAGTGAGELFF.

This clone occurred once. The V gene is TRBV7-6, the J gene TRBJ1-3, with D hard to call. The CDR3 contains 12 residues. In germline, CDR1 is SGHVS, CDR2 FNYEAQ. V was pared by 1 base and J by 6 bases, with 4 bases between. The CDR3 DNA is TGTGCCAGCAGCTTAGATATAAACACCATATATTTT. Translated, it gives CASSLDINTIYF.

The chain employs TRBV30 and TRBJ1-2, with D hard to call. Germline lookup yields CDR1 GTSNPN and CDR2 SVGIG (reference sequence). This CDR3 region has 13 residues. V lost 0 bases to trimming and J lost 8 bases, with 13 bases between them. CDR3 region: CAWSVQPEEGYTF. As DNA, the CDR3 is TGTGCCTGGAGTGTCCAACCCGAGGAAGGCTACACCTTC.

V usage is TRBV13 and J usage is TRBJ1-1; D may be TRBD1 (5 bases). CDR1 is PRHDT and CDR2 is FYEKMQ in the germline V gene (reference sequence). The CDR3 contains 15 residues. Trimming removed 0 bases at V and 5 bases at J, with 13 bases between. The CDR3 sequence: CASSLGLGPNTEAFF. The CDR3 nucleotides are TGTGCCAGCAGCTTAGGCCTGGGGCCGAATACTGAAGCTTTCTTT.

The genes are TRBV10-3 and TRBJ2-7; tentatively, D is TRBD1 (6 bases). The V gene's germline CDR1 is ENHRY and CDR2 SYGVKD. This CDR3 spans 14 amino acids. V was trimmed by 3 bases and J by 0 bases, leaving 9 bases between them. The CDR3 DNA sequence: TGTGCCATCAGTGACAAGGGGGTCTCCTACGAGCAGTACTTC. This translates into CAISDKGVSYEQYF.

The chain uses TRBV15 and TRBJ1-5, with 11 positions matching TRBD1. V lost 5 bases and J lost 6; bases outside the gene matches: 3. Germline V gene data show CDR1 as LNHNV and CDR2 as YYDKDF (reference sequence). The CDR3 has 14 residues. The CDR3 is CATSPDRGRQPQHF. In nucleotides, the CDR3 is TGTGCCACCAGCCCGGACAGGGGGCGTCAGCCCCAGCATTTT.

J is TRBJ2-2 and V is TRBV6-1; 8 bases align to TRBD1. This CDR3 comprises 14 residues. Looked up from germline, CDR1 is MNHNS and CDR2 is SASEGT. The V and J ends lost 3 bases and 4 bases, in that order; junction bases with no gene match: 1. The CDR3 nucleotides are TGTGCCAGCAGTGAGCAGGGGGCCACCGGGGAGCTGTTTTTT. It codes for CASSEQGATGELFF.

This clone occurred once. This chain uses TRBV30 with TRBJ1-2, with TRBD1 identical over 10 bases. The J segment lost 6 bases and the V segment lost 1 base, leaving 2 bases of the junction unmatched. CDR1 and CDR2 from the germline V gene are GTSNPN and SVGIG (reference sequence). The CDR3 is 13 residues long. The CDR3 DNA sequence: TGTGCCTGGAGTGCAGGACAGGGGGATGGCTACACCTTC. Its protein is CAWSAGQGDGYTF.

The J gene is TRBJ2-6, the V gene TRBV10-3, with TRBD1 as a possible D gene (5 bases). The CDR3 is 17 residues long. Looked up from germline, CDR1 is ENHRY and CDR2 is SYGVKD. V lost 4 bases, J lost 3 bases, and 16 bases lay in between. The DNA of the CDR3 is TGTGCCATCAGTGGCCGCAGGGTTGGAAGTGGGGCCAACGTCCTGACTTTC. Amino acid sequence: CAISGRRVGSGANVLTF.

The genes are TRBV5-5 and TRBJ2-7; D tentatively reads TRBD1 or TRBD2 (6 bases each). Trimming left V 2 bases short and J 5 bases short, with 14 bases between. This CDR3 has 14 residues. Germline CDR1 is SGHKS and CDR2 is YYEKEE (reference sequence). The CDR3 here is CASSLRGGPDEQYF. Written as DNA, the CDR3 is TGTGCCAGCAGCTTACGAGGGGGGCCCGACGAGCAGTACTTC.

The rearrangement uses TRBV6-5 and TRBJ1-5; D not resolved. V was trimmed by 5 bases and J by 0 bases, leaving 5 bases between them. Germline V gene sequence: CDR1 MNHEY, CDR2 SVGAGI. The CDR3 sequence is 13 residues long. CDR3 in DNA: TGTGCCAGCAGTCGTTATAGCAATCAGCCCCAGCATTTT. Protein sequence: CASSRYSNQPQHF.

This clone was found once. The chain couples TRBV9 to TRBJ1-4; TRBD1 matches 8 bases. The length of the CDR3 is 16 residues. Germline assignment: CDR1 SGDLS and CDR2 YYNGEE. J was trimmed by 8 bases and V by 0 bases; bases with no gene match: 9. CDR3 sequence: CASSVGAGGEREKLFF. CDR3 bases: TGTGCCAGCAGCGTAGGGGCAGGGGGCGAAAGGGAAAAACTGTTTTTT. The whole variable domain, filled in from reference TRBV9 and TRBJ1-4, reads DSGVTQTPKHLITATGQRVTLRCSPRSGDLSVYWYQQSLDQGLQFLIQYYNGEERAKGNILERFSAQQFPDLHSELNLSSLELGDSALYFCASSVGAGGEREKLFFGSGTQLSVL.

This chain joins TRBV19 and TRBJ1-3; maybe TRBD1 (5 bases). Trimming left V 7 bases short and J 0 bases short, with 13 bases between. Per germline, CDR1 LNHDA and CDR2 SQIVND (reference sequence). This CDR3 region has 15 residues. CDR3 coding DNA: TGTGCCAGTAATCAGGAAGGGGCCTCTGGAAACACCATATATTTT. Its protein is CASNQEGASGNTIYF.

The rearrangement uses TRBV5-4 and TRBJ2-3, with TRBD2 matching over 11 bases. Germline values: CDR1 SGHNT, CDR2 YYREEE (reference sequence). The CDR3 spans 15 residues. The trim removed 0 bases at V and 6 bases at J, leaving 3 bases unmatched. The CDR3 DNA is TGTGCCAGCAGCTTGGCTCTAGCGGGGGGTGATACGCAGTATTTT. It specifies CASSLALAGGDTQYF. Full variable domain (missing parts from reference TRBV5-4 and TRBJ2-3): ETGVTQSPTHLIKTRGQQVTLRCSSQSGHNTVSWYQQALGQGPQFIFQYYREEENGRGNFPPRFSGLQFPNYSSELNVNALELDDSALYLCASSLALAGGDTQYFGPGTRLTVL.

The rearrangement links TRBV10-1 to TRBJ1-6; 9 bases align to TRBD1. The CDR3 extends over 16 amino acids. V shed 7 bases, J shed 8 bases, and the junction held 12 bases outside the gene matches. CDR1 is WNHNN, CDR2 SYGVQD, per germline (reference sequence). CDR3 sequence: CASTPNPRDRDSPLHF. CDR3 coding DNA: TGCGCCAGCACCCCCAATCCCCGGGACAGGGATTCACCCCTCCACTTT.

This chain joins TRBV5-4 and TRBJ1-4; a possible D gene is TRBD1 (5 bases). The CDR3 has 16 residues. The ends were cut back, 0 bases at V and 0 bases at J, with 9 bases in the middle. Germline V gene data show CDR1 as SGHNT and CDR2 as YYREEE (reference sequence). CDR3 region: CASSLGQKSTNEKLFF. In DNA, the CDR3 is TGTGCCAGCAGCTTGGGACAGAAATCAACTAATGAAAAACTGTTTTTT.